This T cell receptor (beta chain) appears in the sequencing data of a study of graft-versus-host responses after intestinal transplantation. Study-level information: Recipients got multivisceral, liver-intestinal, or isolated intestinal transplants.

Trimming took 5 bases from V and 1 from J; bases not matched to a gene: 4. This CDR3 comprises 15 residues. The germline V gene encodes CDR1 MNHNS and CDR2 SASEGT. Concerning this clone itself: Its antigen is still unknown.

Sequenced by immunoSEQ multiplex PCR; TCRdb stores in-frame clones only, minus some. Seen here are over 70,000 clones, 90% observed once, and the top ten hold about 4%. Points from the study as a whole: Within the allografts of patients who had graft-donor T cell macrochimerism, graft-versus-host to host-versus-graft clonal ratios were high. Declining HvG levels early post-transplant were linked to peak circulating GvH clone levels.

The chain links TRBV6-1 to TRBJ2-5; 10 nucleotides align to TRBD2. The source is a human donor who was the organ donor for an intestinal transplant. Source: unstimulated CD8+ T cells sorted from spleen or lymph node cells, taken before transplant. CDR3: CASSWLAGGQETQYF. CDR3 in DNA: TGTGCCAGCAGTTGGTTAGCGGGGGGCCAAGAGACCCAGTACTTC.